The 22 T cell receptor beta chains listed next were all sequenced from one sample in a study of T cells after yellow fever vaccination. TCRdb re-called the 5' RACE reads through MiXCR, storing one row per CDR3 protein. The sample includes under 550,000 distinct CDR3 sequences, 21% of them seen just once. The sequenced sample was PBMCs, obtained approximately 20 days after the first yellow fever vaccination. All receptors derive from a man aged 18 to 35 who received the YFV17D yellow fever vaccine.

This clonotype appeared a few times. This rearrangement joins TRBV5-1 to TRBJ2-3; 13 nucleotides agree with TRBD2. Germline V gene data show CDR1 as SGHRS and CDR2 as YFSETQ. Germline trimming cut 3 bases from V and 2 bases from J; bases unmatched to any gene: 6. The CDR3 has 17 amino acids. As DNA, the CDR3 is TGCGCCAGCAGCTGGGGGACTAGCGGGGAGTTCACAGATACGCAGTATTTT. Translated, it gives CASSWGTSGEFTDTQYF.

J is TRBJ2-7 and V is TRBV2; D call uncertain. Trimming removed 6 bases from V and 3 bases from J, with 6 bases in between. Germline-derived CDR1 and CDR2 are SNHLY and FYNNEI. The CDR3 is made up of 11 amino acids. CDR3 sequence reads: CASSDYYEQYV. CDR3 bases: TGTGCCAGCAGCGATTACTACGAGCAGTACGTC.

V is TRBV6-2 or TRBV6-3 and J is TRBJ1-2, with 7 bases matching TRBD1. This CDR3 region has 13 residues. Trimming took 6 bases from V and 8 from J; bases not matched to a gene: 9. Looked up from germline, CDR1 is MNHEY and CDR2 is SVGEGT. As DNA, the CDR3 is TGTGCCAGCAGCCCCGGACAGGTCTCCGGCTACACCTTC. Protein product: CASSPGQVSGYTF.

This chain uses TRBV5-6 with TRBJ2-1; the D is unclear. Germline loops: CDR1 SGHDT, CDR2 YYEEEE. V was pared by 0 bases and J by 6 bases, with 13 bases between. There are 15 residues in the CDR3. The CDR3 DNA reads as TGTGCCAGCAGCTTGGCCGCATTAGCTCCCAATGAGCAGTTCTTC. It yields the protein CASSLAALAPNEQFF. Looking up the rest from reference TRBV5-6 and TRBJ2-1 gives the full variable domain: DAGVTQSPTHLIKTRGQQVTLRCSPKSGHDTVSWYQQALGQGPQFIFQYYEEEERQRGNFPDRFSGHQFPNYSSELNVNALLLGDSALYLCASSLAALAPNEQFFGPGTRLTVL.

The CDR3 DNA is TGCAGTGCTAGCGGACAGACTTCTGGCTACACCTTC. It specifies CSASGQTSGYTF. J is TRBJ1-2 and V is TRBV20-1; maybe TRBD1 (6 bases). The ends were cut back, 3 bases at V and 7 bases at J, with 12 bases in the middle. CDR3 length: 12 residues. Germline-derived CDR1 and CDR2 are DFQATT and SNEGSKA (reference sequence).

The chain couples TRBV4-1 to TRBJ2-7, with D perhaps matching TRBD2 (5 bases). Between the trimmed V and J ends, which lost 1 base and 3 bases, there was a span of 7 bases. This CDR3 comprises 13 residues. CDR1 is MGHRA and CDR2 is YSYEKL in the germline V gene. The CDR3 loop reads CASSQGGGYEQYF. The CDR3 region has the DNA TGCGCCAGCAGCCAAGGAGGAGGCTACGAGCAGTACTTC.

This clonotype was counted between two and nine times. The chain employs TRBV14 and TRBJ1-1, with 7 bases matching TRBD1. Germline CDR1 SGHDN, CDR2 FVKESK. This CDR3 has 15 amino acids. V shed 3 bases, J shed 6 bases, and the junction held 10 bases outside the gene matches. CDR3 region: CASSHYRDRGSEAFF. The CDR3 nucleotides are TGTGCCAGCAGCCATTACCGGGACAGAGGGTCTGAAGCTTTCTTT.

The chain couples TRBV12-5 to TRBJ2-3; TRBD2 might be the D (5 bases). Per germline, CDR1 LGHNT and CDR2 FRNRAP. V was trimmed by 5 bases and J by 2 bases, leaving 5 bases between them. The CDR3 length is 12 residues. The CDR3 spells CASGRDTDTQYF. In DNA, the CDR3 is TGTGCTAGTGGTCGGGACACAGATACGCAGTATTTT.

The sample holds a few counts of this clonotype. The rearrangement joins TRBV30 to TRBJ1-2, with 8 nucleotides matching TRBD1. CDR3 length: 12 residues. Germline values: CDR1 GTSNPN, CDR2 SVGIG (reference sequence). The V and J ends lost 3 bases and 8 bases, in that order; junction bases with no gene match: 5. The CDR3 reads CAWRLDRGGYTF. CDR3 nucleotide sequence: TGTGCCTGGAGACTTGACAGGGGCGGCTACACCTTC.

This clonotype was seen only a few times. V is TRBV27 and J is TRBJ2-7, with TRBD1 as a possible D gene (5 bases). This CDR3 is built from 13 residues. Germline CDR1 MNHEY, CDR2 SMNVEV (reference sequence). V was cut by 5 bases and J by 8 bases, with 16 bases left in between. CDR3 sequence reads: CASSPNGQEKQYF. DNA for the CDR3: TGTGCCAGCAGTCCTAATGGACAAGAGAAGCAGTACTTC.

The chain combines TRBV28 with TRBJ1-5; no definite D call. The germline V and J ends were trimmed by 2 bases and 1 base, with 6 bases remaining between them. Germline V gene lookup returns CDR1 MDHEN and CDR2 SYDVKM. CDR3 length: 14 residues. CDR3: CASSLTQSNQPQHF. The DNA for the CDR3 is TGTGCCAGCAGTTTAACCCAGAGCAATCAGCCCCAGCATTTT.

The chain joins TRBV5-1 to TRBJ2-7; D gene ambiguous. This CDR3 region has 14 residues. Germline CDR1 and CDR2: SGHRS and YFSETQ. V lost 4 bases and J lost 0, with 11 bases in between. CDR3 in amino acids: CASSPREYSYEQYF. DNA for the CDR3: TGCGCCAGCAGCCCGCGTGAATACTCCTACGAGCAGTACTTC.

The chain carries TRBV20-1 and TRBJ2-5; 7 nucleotides align to TRBD1. Unmatched junction bases numbered 6, after V lost 6 bases and J lost 2 bases. This CDR3 region has 13 residues. Germline-derived CDR1 and CDR2 are DFQATT and SNEGSKA (reference sequence). Written as DNA, the CDR3 is TGCAGTGCCCCAGGGACAGTACAAGAGACCCAGTACTTC. It translates to CSAPGTVQETQYF.

This clonotype was observed a few times. The chain combines TRBV11-2 with TRBJ1-5; possible D gene TRBD1, 5 bases. The germline CDR1 and CDR2 sequences are SGHAT and FQNNGV. This CDR3 comprises 19 residues. The ends were cut back, 5 bases at V and 3 bases at J, with 26 bases in the middle. CDR3 sequence (DNA): TGTGCCAGCAGCCCGTCAGGTATTATCGCAGGGAAGTACAATCAGCCCCAGCATTTT. Protein product: CASSPSGIIAGKYNQPQHF.

The chain couples TRBV29-1 to TRBJ2-7; possibly TRBD2 for D (7 bases). Germline loops: CDR1 SQVTM, CDR2 ANQGSEA. V was clipped by 4 bases and J by 0 bases, with 19 bases between them. This CDR3 is 16 amino acids long. CDR3 coding DNA: TGCAGCGTTGTAGGGGGGGGCCACCAAAGCTCCTACGAGCAGTACTTC. It encodes CSVVGGGHQSSYEQYF.

In its sample, this clonotype was seen a few times. The chain combines TRBV9 with TRBJ2-7; D not resolved. The CDR3 is 8 amino acids. Germline V gene lookup returns CDR1 SGDLS and CDR2 YYNGEE. In DNA form, the CDR3 reads TGTGCCAGCAGCGAGGAGATCGTC. This codes for CASSEEIV.

On this clonotype itself: One junction end disagrees with the germline gene, perhaps due to a read error. The chain joins TRBV6-1 to TRBJ2-7, with 9 bases lining up with TRBD2. The CDR3 has 15 amino acids. The germline CDR1 and CDR2 sequences are MNHNS and SASEGT. The CDR3 sequence: CASREAGGFAYEQYF. The CDR3 coding sequence is TGTGCCAGCAGAGAAGCGGGGGGTTTTGCCTACGAGCAGTACTTC.

V usage is TRBV4-2 and J usage is TRBJ2-1, with 14 bases fitting TRBD2. CDR1 LGHNA and CDR2 YNFKEQ come from the germline V gene. CDR3 size: 18 residues. Trimming at V came to 4 bases and at J to 1 base, leaving 6 bases not matched to a gene. This CDR3 reads CASSRSGTSGGSYNEQFF. As DNA, the CDR3 is TGTGCCAGCAGCCGGAGTGGGACTAGCGGGGGTTCCTACAATGAGCAGTTCTTC.

This chain connects TRBV23-1 to TRBJ2-5; no clear D gene. TRBV23-1 is noted as an ORF with a role that remains uncertain. The length of the CDR3 is 16 residues. The V end was cut by 7 bases, the J end by 1 base, with 19 bases between. The CDR3 reads CASTYPLRTGQETQYF. CDR3 nucleotide sequence: TGCGCCAGCACCTACCCCCTCAGGACGGGCCAAGAGACCCAGTACTTC.

This clonotype was counted a few times. The chain employs TRBV20-1 and TRBJ2-7, with 12 bases matching TRBD2. Per germline, CDR1 DFQATT and CDR2 SNEGSKA (reference sequence). This CDR3 spans 13 amino acids. V gave up 1 base and J gave up 7 bases; unmatched junction bases: 2. CDR3 DNA: TGCAGTGCTAGAGGGACTAGCGGGGTTGAGCAGTACTTC. It is translated as CSARGTSGVEQYF.

In this sample, this clonotype turned up a few times. This chain connects TRBV12-3 or TRBV12-4 to TRBJ1-5; D not certain. This CDR3 is built from 13 residues. Trimming shortened V by 8 bases and J by 3 bases, and 11 bases separated the two germline ends. CDR3 sequence: CASCQWVNQPQHF. The CDR3 bases are TGTGCCAGCTGCCAGTGGGTCAATCAGCCCCAGCATTTT.

There are a few counts of this clonotype. The gene calls are TRBV5-4 and TRBJ2-7, with TRBD1 matching 11 bases. Germline lookup yields CDR1 SGHNT and CDR2 YYREEE (reference sequence). The CDR3 sequence is 15 residues long. After removal of 3 bases from V and 4 bases from J, the junction contained 6 bases not matched to a gene. The CDR3 is CASSSKDRGLYEQYF. The CDR3 nucleotides read TGTGCCAGCAGCTCTAAGGACAGGGGGCTATACGAGCAGTACTTC.